Included here is one TCR beta chain sequence, with context. Among the approximately 110 subjects of the validation cohort, separate from the approximately 700-subject first cohort, were the donors. Method: immunoSEQ multiplex PCR; TCRdb's copy keeps in-frame clones and lacks some. The sample holds about 260,000 clones, 90% seen once. The sample comes from a study of cytomegalovirus exposure and HLA in healthy donors. Germline CDR1 reads SGDLS; CDR2 reads YYNGEE. CDR3 length equals 15 residues. Between the trimmed V and J ends, which lost 0 bases and 4 bases, there was a span of 14 bases. The chain joins TRBV9 to TRBJ2-7, with D perhaps TRBD2 (6 bases). Sequenced input: PBMCs. The TCR originated in a woman in her 30s in good health and CMV-seronegative. As DNA, the CDR3 is TGTGCCAGCAGCGTAGACGGGAGTGAATTTTACGAGCAGTACTTC. Translation: CASSVDGSEFYEQYF.